A selection of T cell receptor beta chains follows, all from one sample in a study of blood T cell repertoires in COVID-19. Generated by immunoSEQ multiplex PCR, the TCRdb table keeps only in-frame clones and is missing some. Of some 120,000 clones listed, approximately 90% are singletons. Sequencing used peripheral blood. These receptors all stem from a human donor with acute or convalescent COVID-19. The donor label of this sample is uncertain. Each CDR3 is given with its conserved first and last residue. Each record gives: J gene, V gene, D gene, CDR3 length, clone size, CDR3 DNA, CDR3 protein. D genes are given only for firm matches. Not every row has a clone size; where given, it reads once, few, many or a size class.

j_call: TRBJ2-7; v_call: TRBV4-1; d_call: TRBD2; cdr3_length: 16; clone_size: .; cdr3_nt: TGCGCCAGCAGCTACACCCTAGCGGGGCGGACCTACGAGCAGTACTTC; cdr3_aa: CASSYTLAGRTYEQYF
j_call: TRBJ2-5; v_call: TRBV7-2; d_call: TRBD2; cdr3_length: 14; clone_size: once; cdr3_nt: TGTGCCAGCAGCAACTCGGGGGGACAAGAGACCCAGTACTTC; cdr3_aa: CASSNSGGQETQYF
j_call: TRBJ1-1; v_call: TRBV5-4; d_call: TRBD1; cdr3_length: 15; clone_size: .; cdr3_nt: TGTGCCAGCAGCTTCCCGGGACAGGGAGGGACTGAAGCTTTCTTT; cdr3_aa: CASSFPGQGGTEAFF
j_call: TRBJ2-2; v_call: TRBV5-4; d_call: TRBD2; cdr3_length: 16; clone_size: .; cdr3_nt: TGTGCCAGCAGCTTGGGGGGACTAGCAGTCACCGGGGAGCTGTTTTTT; cdr3_aa: CASSLGGLAVTGELFF
j_call: TRBJ1-5; v_call: TRBV3-1/TRBV3-2; d_call: .; cdr3_length: 15; clone_size: .; cdr3_nt: TGTGCCAGCAGCCAAACGGCCGCGGGCAATCAGCCCCAGCATTTT; cdr3_aa: CASSQTAAGNQPQHF
j_call: TRBJ2-7; v_call: TRBV7-2; d_call: .; cdr3_length: 14; clone_size: .; cdr3_nt: TGTGCCAGCAGCTCGCGACGGGACTCCTACGAGCAGTACTTC; cdr3_aa: CASSSRRDSYEQYF
j_call: TRBJ1-4; v_call: TRBV5-4; d_call: TRBD1; cdr3_length: 16; clone_size: .; cdr3_nt: TGTGCCAGCAGCTTGGTGGGGACAGGGGTCGGAGAAAAACTGTTTTTT; cdr3_aa: CASSLVGTGVGEKLFF
j_call: TRBJ1-5; v_call: TRBV11-3; d_call: .; cdr3_length: 15; clone_size: .; cdr3_nt: TGTGCCAGCAGCTCGGGAAGACTTAGCAATCAGCCCCAGCATTTT; cdr3_aa: CASSSGRLSNQPQHF
j_call: TRBJ1-1; v_call: TRBV25-1; d_call: .; cdr3_length: 14; clone_size: .; cdr3_nt: TGTGCCAGCACCCGGGAGGGAGTCGACACTGAAGCTTTCTTT; cdr3_aa: CASTREGVDTEAFF
j_call: TRBJ1-2; v_call: TRBV2; d_call: TRBD1; cdr3_length: 15; clone_size: .; cdr3_nt: TGTGCCAGCAGACTACAGGGGGCGGCTCTATATGGCTACACCTTC; cdr3_aa: CASRLQGAALYGYTF
j_call: TRBJ2-3; v_call: TRBV7-9; d_call: .; cdr3_length: 14; clone_size: .; cdr3_nt: TGTGCCAGCAGCCCCTCGGGAGCTCCGGATACGCAGTATTTT; cdr3_aa: CASSPSGAPDTQYF
j_call: TRBJ2-7; v_call: TRBV27; d_call: .; cdr3_length: 13; clone_size: .; cdr3_nt: TGTGCCAGCAGTTTCGGACTGACCTACGAGCAGTACTTC; cdr3_aa: CASSFGLTYEQYF
j_call: TRBJ1-2; v_call: TRBV4-3; d_call: .; cdr3_length: 15; clone_size: .; cdr3_nt: TGCGCCAGCAGCCAGACCGGGGCCGGGGGCTATGGCTACACCTTC; cdr3_aa: CASSQTGAGGYGYTF
j_call: TRBJ1-2; v_call: TRBV2; d_call: .; cdr3_length: 16; clone_size: .; cdr3_nt: TGTGCCAGTCTATCGTGGCGACAGGTAGCTAACTATGGCTACACCTTC; cdr3_aa: CASLSWRQVANYGYTF
j_call: TRBJ1-5; v_call: TRBV24-1; d_call: TRBD1; cdr3_length: 13; clone_size: .; cdr3_nt: TGTGCCACCCAGGGGGTCGGCAATCAGCCCCAGCATTTT; cdr3_aa: CATQGVGNQPQHF
j_call: TRBJ1-3; v_call: TRBV7-2; d_call: .; cdr3_length: 14; clone_size: .; cdr3_nt: TGTGCCAGCAGCTTTTCGGGGAGAGGAAACACCATATATTTT; cdr3_aa: CASSFSGRGNTIYF
j_call: TRBJ1-4; v_call: TRBV15; d_call: .; cdr3_length: 13; clone_size: .; cdr3_nt: TGTGCCACCAGCAGAGTGACTGTTGAAAAACTGTTTTTT; cdr3_aa: CATSRVTVEKLFF
j_call: TRBJ1-2; v_call: TRBV28; d_call: TRBD1; cdr3_length: 15; clone_size: .; cdr3_nt: TGTGCCAGCAGTTCCGGGACAGTTAATAACTATGGCTACACCTTC; cdr3_aa: CASSSGTVNNYGYTF
j_call: TRBJ1-2; v_call: TRBV6-5; d_call: TRBD1; cdr3_length: 15; clone_size: .; cdr3_nt: TGTGCCAGCAGTTACCTCGGGACAGGGGGGAATGGCTACACCTTC; cdr3_aa: CASSYLGTGGNGYTF
j_call: TRBJ2-7; v_call: TRBV9; d_call: .; cdr3_length: 16; clone_size: .; cdr3_nt: TGTGCCAGCAGCGTAGGTCCCAGGGCGAGCTCCTACGAGCAGTACTTC; cdr3_aa: CASSVGPRASSYEQYF
j_call: TRBJ2-1; v_call: TRBV4-3; d_call: TRBD2; cdr3_length: 15; clone_size: .; cdr3_nt: TGCGCCAGCAGCCAACAGCGGACTAGCAGGGGTGAGCAGTTCTTC; cdr3_aa: CASSQQRTSRGEQFF
j_call: TRBJ2-7; v_call: TRBV2; d_call: .; cdr3_length: 13; clone_size: .; cdr3_nt: TGTGCCAGCAGTGTGAGGCAGTTCTACGAGCAGTACTTC; cdr3_aa: CASSVRQFYEQYF
j_call: TRBJ1-1; v_call: TRBV3-1/TRBV3-2; d_call: .; cdr3_length: 15; clone_size: .; cdr3_nt: TGTGCCAGCAGCCAAGTGAGACATCAGTCCTCTGAAGCTTTCTTT; cdr3_aa: CASSQVRHQSSEAFF
j_call: TRBJ1-1; v_call: TRBV6-5; d_call: .; cdr3_length: 14; clone_size: .; cdr3_nt: TGTGCCAGCAGTTACCCCCCCGGGAACACTGAAGCTTTCTTT; cdr3_aa: CASSYPPGNTEAFF
j_call: TRBJ1-2; v_call: TRBV3-1/TRBV3-2; d_call: TRBD1; cdr3_length: 15; clone_size: .; cdr3_nt: TGTGCCAGCACCACTACCCCAGGGGGCGCGGCTGGCTACACCTTC; cdr3_aa: CASTTTPGGAAGYTF
j_call: TRBJ1-1; v_call: TRBV29-1; d_call: .; cdr3_length: 14; clone_size: .; cdr3_nt: TGCAGCGCCCGCCTCGGGGGGCCGGGCACTGAAGCTTTCTTT; cdr3_aa: CSARLGGPGTEAFF
j_call: TRBJ2-7; v_call: TRBV19; d_call: TRBD1; cdr3_length: 16; clone_size: once; cdr3_nt: TGTGCCAGTAGTTTGGGGACGGGACAGGGACGCTTCGAGCAGTACTTC; cdr3_aa: CASSLGTGQGRFEQYF
j_call: TRBJ1-2; v_call: TRBV7-2; d_call: TRBD1; cdr3_length: 16; clone_size: .; cdr3_nt: TGTGCCAGCAGCACATTTCAGGGGGTCGGTAACTATGGCTACACCTTC; cdr3_aa: CASSTFQGVGNYGYTF
j_call: TRBJ1-1; v_call: TRBV7-6; d_call: TRBD1; cdr3_length: 15; clone_size: .; cdr3_nt: TGTGCCAGCAGCCAAGGACAGGGTATGAACACTGAAGCTTTCTTT; cdr3_aa: CASSQGQGMNTEAFF
j_call: TRBJ1-2; v_call: TRBV7-9; d_call: .; cdr3_length: 13; clone_size: .; cdr3_nt: TGTGCCAGCAGCTTAGCTGGGCACTATGGCTACACCTTC; cdr3_aa: CASSLAGHYGYTF
j_call: TRBJ1-6; v_call: TRBV28; d_call: .; cdr3_length: 15; clone_size: .; cdr3_nt: TGTGGATGTGGGAGGGATGGTCTCTTGGGCTCACCCCTCCACTTT; cdr3_aa: CGCGRDGLLGSPLHF
j_call: TRBJ2-5; v_call: TRBV4-2; d_call: TRBD2; cdr3_length: 17; clone_size: .; cdr3_nt: TGTGCCAGCAGCCAGGCCGAAAGCGGGGACTCACAAGAGACCCAGTACTTC; cdr3_aa: CASSQAESGDSQETQYF
j_call: TRBJ2-7; v_call: TRBV4-3; d_call: TRBD1; cdr3_length: 14; clone_size: .; cdr3_nt: TGCGCCAGCAGCCCAGGGACAGGGGATAACGAGCAGTACTTC; cdr3_aa: CASSPGTGDNEQYF
j_call: TRBJ2-5; v_call: TRBV11-2; d_call: .; cdr3_length: 12; clone_size: .; cdr3_nt: TGTGCCAGCAGCGGACACCTAGAGACCCAGTACTTC; cdr3_aa: CASSGHLETQYF
j_call: TRBJ2-1; v_call: TRBV7-9; d_call: .; cdr3_length: 15; clone_size: .; cdr3_nt: TGTGCCAGCAGCCCAGGGTGGGGCTCCTACAATGAGCAGTTCTTC; cdr3_aa: CASSPGWGSYNEQFF
j_call: TRBJ1-1; v_call: TRBV28; d_call: .; cdr3_length: 12; clone_size: .; cdr3_nt: TGTGCCAGCAGTTTACGGTATAAGGCGGTCGACTTT; cdr3_aa: CASSLRYKAVDF
j_call: TRBJ2-1; v_call: TRBV19; d_call: TRBD2; cdr3_length: 16; clone_size: .; cdr3_nt: TGTGCCAGTAGTAGAACTAGCGGGAGCACCTACAATGAGCAGTTCTTC; cdr3_aa: CASSRTSGSTYNEQFF
j_call: TRBJ2-1; v_call: TRBV11-3; d_call: .; cdr3_length: 14; clone_size: .; cdr3_nt: TGTGCCAGCAGCTCATACCACAGCAGGCATGAGCAGTTCTTC; cdr3_aa: CASSSYHSRHEQFF
j_call: TRBJ2-5; v_call: TRBV7-2; d_call: TRBD2; cdr3_length: 14; clone_size: .; cdr3_nt: TGTGCCAGCAGCTTCGGGACTAGGCAAGAGACCCAGTACTTC; cdr3_aa: CASSFGTRQETQYF
j_call: TRBJ2-3; v_call: TRBV11-2; d_call: .; cdr3_length: 12; clone_size: .; cdr3_nt: TGTGCCAGCAGCTTAGCCGGAGATACGCAGTATTTT; cdr3_aa: CASSLAGDTQYF
j_call: TRBJ2-5; v_call: TRBV18; d_call: .; cdr3_length: 13; clone_size: .; cdr3_nt: TGTGCCAGCTCACCGTCCCGGGAAGAGACCCAGTACTTC; cdr3_aa: CASSPSREETQYF
j_call: TRBJ2-1; v_call: TRBV27; d_call: TRBD1; cdr3_length: 15; clone_size: .; cdr3_nt: TGTGCCAGCAGTTTACGGGGACAGGGATACAATGAGCAGTTCTTC; cdr3_aa: CASSLRGQGYNEQFF
j_call: TRBJ2-5; v_call: TRBV7-9; d_call: TRBD2; cdr3_length: 15; clone_size: .; cdr3_nt: TGTGCCAGCAGCCCTAGCGGGGGGGCCCGGGAGACCCAGTACTTC; cdr3_aa: CASSPSGGARETQYF
j_call: TRBJ1-5; v_call: TRBV27; d_call: .; cdr3_length: 13; clone_size: .; cdr3_nt: TGTGCCAGCAGTTTATCCCCCAGACAGGCCCAGCATTTT; cdr3_aa: CASSLSPRQAQHF
j_call: TRBJ1-6; v_call: TRBV6-5; d_call: .; cdr3_length: 14; clone_size: .; cdr3_nt: TGTGCCAGCAGCCCGTTGGCCCTCGATTCACCCCTCCACTTT; cdr3_aa: CASSPLALDSPLHF
j_call: TRBJ2-7; v_call: TRBV5-1; d_call: .; cdr3_length: 14; clone_size: once; cdr3_nt: TGCGCCAGCAGCCCAGCTAGTACCGGGTACGAGCAGTACTTC; cdr3_aa: CASSPASTGYEQYF
j_call: TRBJ1-6; v_call: TRBV15; d_call: TRBD1; cdr3_length: 18; clone_size: .; cdr3_nt: TGTGCCACCAGCAGAGGGACTTTGGGCAGGGGGCTCAATTCACCCCTCCACTTT; cdr3_aa: CATSRGTLGRGLNSPLHF
j_call: TRBJ1-2; v_call: TRBV5-8; d_call: TRBD1; cdr3_length: 15; clone_size: .; cdr3_nt: TGTGCCAGCAGCTTGTTCGGTACAGGGGGGGGTGGCTACACCTTC; cdr3_aa: CASSLFGTGGGGYTF
j_call: TRBJ1-1; v_call: TRBV7-8; d_call: .; cdr3_length: 14; clone_size: .; cdr3_nt: TGTGCCAGCAGCCCGGGGGTGTTGAACACTGAAGCTTTCTTT; cdr3_aa: CASSPGVLNTEAFF
j_call: TRBJ1-4; v_call: TRBV5-1; d_call: .; cdr3_length: 16; clone_size: .; cdr3_nt: TGCGCCAGCAGCTTGGCCCCAGGTTTGGCTAATGAAAAACTGTTTTTT; cdr3_aa: CASSLAPGLANEKLFF
j_call: TRBJ2-4; v_call: TRBV6-6; d_call: .; cdr3_length: 15; clone_size: .; cdr3_nt: TGTGCCAGCAGTTACCACTCAGATCCTAGGCACATTCAGTACTTC; cdr3_aa: CASSYHSDPRHIQYF
j_call: TRBJ2-7; v_call: TRBV2; d_call: TRBD2; cdr3_length: 13; clone_size: many; cdr3_nt: TGTGCCACTAGGACTAGCGGGGGGGCCGAGCAGTACTTC; cdr3_aa: CATRTSGGAEQYF
j_call: TRBJ1-2; v_call: TRBV19; d_call: .; cdr3_length: 13; clone_size: .; cdr3_nt: TGTGCCAGTAGTATAACAACGCTAGATGGCTACACCTTC; cdr3_aa: CASSITTLDGYTF
j_call: TRBJ2-5; v_call: TRBV4-3; d_call: .; cdr3_length: 14; clone_size: .; cdr3_nt: TGCGCCAGCAGCCAAGCTCGGGGCCAAGAGACCCAGTACTTC; cdr3_aa: CASSQARGQETQYF
j_call: TRBJ1-1; v_call: TRBV12-3/TRBV12-4; d_call: .; cdr3_length: 13; clone_size: .; cdr3_nt: TGTGCCAGCAGGTACAGCATGAACACTGAAGCTTTCTTT; cdr3_aa: CASRYSMNTEAFF
j_call: TRBJ2-3; v_call: TRBV4-2; d_call: .; cdr3_length: 19; clone_size: .; cdr3_nt: TGTGCCAGCAGCCAAGGTGTAGACAGGCCTCCCTCTAGCACAGATACGCAGTATTTT; cdr3_aa: CASSQGVDRPPSSTDTQYF
j_call: TRBJ2-3; v_call: TRBV9; d_call: TRBD2; cdr3_length: 19; clone_size: .; cdr3_nt: TGTGCCAGCAGCCCATTCGGGACTAGCGGGGGGTCGAGCACAGATACGCAGTATTTT; cdr3_aa: CASSPFGTSGGSSTDTQYF